The next 18 T cell receptor beta chains were all read from a single sample in a study of CD8+ T cells in alopecia areata (dated by TCRdb to the late 2010s). Libraries were prepared through the immunoSEQ multiplex PCR assay. RNA was extracted from all samples and reverse transcribed into cDNA, which served as template for TCR sequencing. Drawn from immuneACCESS, this table holds only the in-frame rearrangements with V and J called that TCRdb kept. Clones are partly lost; checked studies trace under half to an unresolved V gene and leave the rest unexplained. This sample lists 200,000 to 250,000 clones; more than 30% were detected once. The top ten constitute more than 0.4% of the sample. Interpreted using the paper, the treatment or condition label stands for: oral pan-JAK inhibitor, 5-10 mg twice daily. Sequences were derived from CD4+ T cells sorted from blood, sampled around week 30, from a patient treated with tofacitinib. Source of these receptors: a human donor with alopecia areata.

This clone was observed a few times. The chain joins TRBV6-5 to TRBJ1-2; D perhaps matches TRBD1 (6 bases). Trimming removed 4 bases from V and 10 bases from J, with 10 bases in between. Germline V gene sequence: CDR1 MNHEY, CDR2 SVGAGI. The CDR3 runs to 11 residues. CDR3: CASSSGVDYTF. DNA of the CDR3: TGTGCCAGCAGTTCAGGGGTGGACTACACCTTC.

The chain recombines TRBV29-1 with TRBJ2-5; D call uncertain. CDR1 SQVTM and CDR2 ANQGSEA come from the germline V gene. V was clipped by 5 bases and J by 5 bases, with 15 bases between them. The CDR3 consists of 13 residues. The CDR3 bases are TGCAGCGTTCGGCCTCGCGGTGGGGAGACCCAGTACTTC. Translating gives CSVRPRGGETQYF.

DNA of the CDR3: TGTGCCATCAGCTGGGACAGGGGTGGGAACACTGAAGCTTTCTTT. Protein sequence: CAISWDRGGNTEAFF. The chain recombines TRBV10-3 with TRBJ1-1; TRBD1 agrees at 10 bases. The junction had 5 bases not matched to a gene; V was cut back by 6 bases and J by 1 base. Germline loops: CDR1 ENHRY, CDR2 SYGVKD. This CDR3 has 15 amino acids.

This clone has a handful of counts. This sequence joins TRBV4-1 and TRBJ2-2, with TRBD2 matching 13 bases. Germline CDR1 reads MGHRA; CDR2 reads YSYEKL. The J segment lost 4 bases and the V segment lost 4 bases, leaving 6 bases of the junction unmatched. This CDR3 region has 17 residues. CDR3 sequence: CASSPRTSGSGTGELFF. For the CDR3, the DNA is TGCGCCAGCAGCCCTCGGACTAGCGGGAGTGGCACCGGGGAGCTGTTTTTT.

The J gene is TRBJ1-1, the V gene TRBV12-5; D gene ambiguous. CDR1 is LGHNT and CDR2 is FRNRAP in the germline V gene. The CDR3 runs to 13 residues. V lost 1 base, J lost 6 bases, and 9 bases lay in between. The CDR3: CASGLDRWAEAFF. In DNA, the CDR3 is TGTGCTAGTGGTTTGGACAGATGGGCTGAAGCTTTCTTT.

The chain couples TRBV27 to TRBJ1-5; D might be TRBD1 (6 bases). The CDR3 is 14 residues long. Germline CDR1 reads MNHEY; CDR2 reads SMNVEV (reference sequence). Trimming removed 5 bases from V and 0 bases from J, with 8 bases in between. The CDR3 region is CASSRTDSNQPQHF. The CDR3 nucleotides are TGTGCCAGCAGTAGGACAGATAGCAATCAGCCCCAGCATTTT.

The J gene is TRBJ2-5, the V gene TRBV5-6, with 9 bases fitting TRBD1. The CDR3 is 14 residues long. The germline gives CDR1 SGHDT, CDR2 YYEEEE. Trimming at V came to 3 bases and at J to 5 bases, leaving 5 bases not matched to a gene. CDR3 nucleotides: TGTGCCAGCAGCTCCGGGACAGGGAGCGAGACCCAGTACTTC. The encoded protein is CASSSGTGSETQYF.

This clone was recorded only once. V and J are TRBV5-1 and TRBJ2-1; 8 bases match TRBD2. CDR3 size: 14 residues. Per germline, CDR1 SGHRS and CDR2 YFSETQ. Trimming took 8 bases from V and 1 from J; bases not matched to a gene: 5. The CDR3 region is CASRGGQSYNEQFF. In DNA, the CDR3 is TGCGCCAGTCGCGGGGGGCAGTCCTACAATGAGCAGTTCTTC.

The chain uses TRBV5-4 and TRBJ2-7; D not certain. This CDR3 has 12 residues. The V end was cut by 0 bases, the J end by 3 bases, with 4 bases between. CDR1 and CDR2 from the germline V gene are SGHNT and YYREEE (reference sequence). The CDR3 coding sequence is TGTGCCAGCAGCTTGGGCGGCTACGAGCAGTACTTC. This translates into CASSLGGYEQYF. The full variable domain, in which reference TRBV5-4 and TRBJ2-7 provide the parts outside the CDR3, is ETGVTQSPTHLIKTRGQQVTLRCSSQSGHNTVSWYQQALGQGPQFIFQYYREEENGRGNFPPRFSGLQFPNYSSELNVNALELDDSALYLCASSLGGYEQYFGPGTRLTVT.

This clone turned up a few times. The V call is TRBV15, the J call TRBJ2-1; D not certain. CDR1 LNHNV and CDR2 YYDKDF come from the germline V gene (reference sequence). V lost 0 bases to trimming and J lost 0 bases, with 6 bases between them. The CDR3 loop spans 15 amino acids. This CDR3 is CATSRDHRSYNEQFF. In nucleotides, the CDR3 is TGTGCCACCAGCAGAGATCATCGCTCCTACAATGAGCAGTTCTTC.

V is TRBV7-9 and J is TRBJ1-6, with unresolved D. This CDR3 has 13 amino acids. CDR1 and CDR2 from the germline V gene are SEHNR and FQNEAQ (reference sequence). Here the CDR3 reads CASTTRADSPLHF. The CDR3 coding sequence is TGTGCGAGTACGACGAGGGCAGATTCACCCCTCCACTTT. Full variable domain (remainder filled in from reference TRBV7-9 and TRBJ1-6): DTGVSQNPRHKITKRGQNVTFRCDPISEHNRLYWYRQTLGQGPEFLTYFQNEAQLEKSRLLSDRFSAERPKGSFSTLEIQRTEQGDSAMYLCASTTRADSPLHFGNGTRLTVT.

This clone was found a few times. The junction departs from germline at one end; a sequencing error may be responsible. V usage is TRBV7-7 and J usage is TRBJ2-1; D is uncertain. Germline V CDR1 and CDR2: SSHAT, FNYEAQ (reference sequence). The CDR3 has 16 residues. This CDR3 is CASSLKPWGAYNEQFF. CDR3 coding DNA: TGTGCTAGCAGCTTGAAACCGTGGGGTGCGTACAATGAGCAGTTCTTC.

Only a few counts were recorded for this clone. The chain has TRBV19 and TRBJ2-1; 10 bases line up with TRBD2. V dropped 5 bases and J dropped 4; count of bases not matched to a gene: 8. Germline V gene data show CDR1 as LNHDA and CDR2 as SQIVND (reference sequence). The CDR3 length is 16 residues. CDR3 amino acids: CASSLYSGRNYNEQFF. The CDR3 region has the DNA TGTGCCAGTAGTCTTTATAGCGGGAGGAATTACAATGAGCAGTTCTTC.

This clone was recorded a few times. Within the sample, other DNA sequences also encode this same CDR3. The rearrangement uses TRBV2 and TRBJ2-3; D remains unclear. CDR1 and CDR2 from the germline V gene are SNHLY and FYNNEI. Trimming took 6 bases from V and 6 from J, leaving 13 bases between them. The CDR3 spans 13 residues. The CDR3: CASSGNNGDTQYF. The CDR3 nucleotides are TGTGCCAGCAGCGGAAACAATGGGGATACGCAGTATTTT.

This clone was picked up many times. V usage is TRBV11-2 and J usage is TRBJ1-5; the D is unclear. Trimming took off 1 base at V and 4 bases at J, with 8 bases between the two ends. The CDR3 is 14 amino acids. Germline CDR1 is SGHAT and CDR2 is FQNNGV. The CDR3, as DNA: TGTGCCAGCAGCTTAGTCTCGGATAATCAGCCCCAGCATTTT. Translated, it gives CASSLVSDNQPQHF. Supplemented by reference TRBV11-2 and TRBJ1-5, the full variable domain reads EAGVAQSPRYKIIEKRQSVAFWCNPISGHATLYWYQQILGQGPKLLIQFQNNGVVDDSQLPKDRFSAERLKGVDSTLKIQPAKLEDSAVYLCASSLVSDNQPQHFGDGTRLSIL.

In its sample, this clone was seen a few times. This sample also contains other DNA sequences that code for the same CDR3. The chain carries TRBV19 and TRBJ1-2; TRBD1 might be the D (5 bases). V dropped 3 bases and J dropped 6 bases, with 11 bases sitting between them. The CDR3 covers 13 residues. Germline V lookup: CDR1 LNHDA, CDR2 SQIVND (reference sequence). This CDR3 is CASSIRRVDGYTF. The CDR3 DNA reads as TGTGCCAGTAGTATCCGCAGGGTGGATGGCTACACCTTC.

This clone was seen more than once but under ten times. V is TRBV7-3 and J is TRBJ1-2; 7 bases line up with TRBD1. In germline, CDR1 is SGHTA, CDR2 FQGTGA. This CDR3 is 16 amino acids long. J lost 5 bases, V lost 0 bases, and 9 bases had no gene match. The CDR3 protein is CASSLTFQGETYGYTF. The CDR3 coding sequence is TGTGCCAGCAGCTTAACGTTCCAGGGGGAGACATATGGCTACACCTTC.

This clone was picked up a small number of times. The rearrangement uses TRBV30 and TRBJ2-3; D is perhaps TRBD1 or TRBD2 (5 bases each). CDR3 length: 20 residues. Trimming removed 3 bases from V and 2 bases from J, with 30 bases in between. Germline V gene sequence: CDR1 GTSNPN, CDR2 SVGIG (reference sequence). CDR3 nucleotide sequence: TGTGCCTGGAGACGCCTCACTAGGAGAGGGGAAATACTAAACACAGATACGCAGTATTTT. This encodes CAWRRLTRRGEILNTDTQYF.